Below, 19 T cell receptor beta chains from the same sample are listed, as sequenced in a study of blood T cell repertoires in COVID-19. The data were produced by immunoSEQ multiplex PCR, yet TCRdb's version contains in-frame clones alone and is incomplete. The repertoire holds around 220,000 clones, with approximately 86% as singletons. Sequencing was carried out using peripheral blood. These receptors were obtained from an elderly woman with active or convalescent COVID-19.

This chain joins TRBV10-1 and TRBJ1-1; D is possibly TRBD1 (5 bases). This CDR3 is 12 amino acids long. CDR1 is WNHNN and CDR2 is SYGVQD in the germline V gene (reference sequence). V dropped 6 bases and J dropped 2 bases, with 7 bases sitting between them. The DNA for the CDR3 is TGCGCCAGCAGAGGGACTAACACTGAAGCTTTCTTT. This encodes CASRGTNTEAFF.

The gene calls are TRBV7-2 and TRBJ2-1, with 10 bases aligning to TRBD1. After removal of 5 bases from V and 6 bases from J, the junction contained 7 bases not matched to a gene. The CDR3 runs to 15 residues. Germline V CDR1 and CDR2: SGHTA, FQGNSA. CDR3 amino acids: CASSPDRGAANEQFF. CDR3 DNA: TGTGCCAGCAGCCCGGACAGGGGGGCCGCCAATGAGCAGTTCTTC.

For the CDR3, the DNA is TGTGCCAGCAGCGTAGGTATAGGGGAGGGGAACACTGAAGCTTTCTTT. Amino acid sequence: CASSVGIGEGNTEAFF. J is TRBJ1-1 and V is TRBV9, with D tentatively TRBD1 (5 bases). Germline CDR1 and CDR2: SGDLS and YYNGEE. Trimming removed 0 bases at V and 1 base at J, with 13 bases between. The CDR3 spans 16 residues.

The chain links TRBV24-1 to TRBJ2-3; 8 positions agree with TRBD2. With V trimmed by 9 bases and J by 5 bases, 12 bases remained unmatched. The germline gives CDR1 KGHDR, CDR2 SFDVKD. The CDR3 length is 15 residues. The CDR3: CATGSGGLSEDTQYF. The CDR3 coding sequence is TGTGCCACCGGGAGCGGGGGCCTTTCAGAAGATACGCAGTATTTT.

In the case of this clone: The sample carries other DNA sequences with the same CDR3. The chain has TRBV5-1 and TRBJ2-7, with 11 positions matching TRBD2. This CDR3 is built from 14 residues. Trimming cost V 4 bases and J 3 bases; bases outside gene matches: 3. Germline V lookup: CDR1 SGHRS, CDR2 YFSETQ. CDR3 in amino acids: CASSPGTSGYEQYF. The CDR3 DNA reads as TGCGCCAGCAGCCCTGGGACTAGCGGCTACGAGCAGTACTTC.

The rearrangement uses TRBV18 and TRBJ2-7, with TRBD2 matching 13 bases. Losses at the gene ends were 3 bases for V and 6 bases for J; bases not matched to a gene: 2. CDR3 length equals 14 residues. Germline V gives CDR1 KGHSH, CDR2 LQKENI. CDR3 residues: CASSPGLAGFEQYF. The CDR3, as DNA: TGTGCCAGCTCACCGGGACTAGCGGGATTCGAGCAGTACTTC.

This chain joins TRBV6-1 and TRBJ1-2, with 11 positions matching TRBD1. CDR1 is MNHNS and CDR2 is SASEGT in the germline V gene. V dropped 4 bases and J dropped 4; count of bases not matched to a gene: 8. The CDR3 length is 16 residues. In DNA, the CDR3 is TGTGCCAGCAGTGTACCGGGACAGGGGGTCGTCTATGGCTACACCTTC. This sequence encodes CASSVPGQGVVYGYTF.

This clone was counted a single time. The gene calls are TRBV27 and TRBJ1-4, with D perhaps matching TRBD1 (5 bases). CDR1 is MNHEY and CDR2 is SMNVEV in the germline V gene (reference sequence). V was shortened by 4 bases and J by 6 bases, with 15 bases between the two germline ends. The CDR3 runs 15 residues. The CDR3 loop reads CASSSGTPGDEKLFF. CDR3 in DNA: TGTGCCAGCAGTTCGGGGACTCCGGGCGATGAAAAACTGTTTTTT.

The CDR3 here is CASSYTQGQTYEQYF. Here the CDR3 DNA reads TGTGCCAGCAGTTACACTCAGGGACAGACCTACGAGCAGTACTTC. The chain links TRBV6-6 to TRBJ2-7, with 7 bases lining up with TRBD1. Per the germline V gene, CDR1 is MNHNY and CDR2 is SVGAGI (reference sequence). The CDR3 contains 15 residues. The ends lost 2 bases at V and 2 bases at J; junction bases unmatched: 6.

The chain combines TRBV9 with TRBJ1-6; 12 positions match TRBD1. Germline values: CDR1 SGDLS, CDR2 YYNGEE. V gave up 2 bases and J gave up 9 bases; unmatched junction bases: 6. The CDR3 extends over 16 amino acids. Here the CDR3 reads CASSVGDRGPFSPLHF. The CDR3 region has the DNA TGTGCCAGCAGCGTCGGGGACAGGGGGCCTTTTTCACCCCTCCACTTT.

V gene TRBV30 combines with J gene TRBJ1-5; 10 bases line up with TRBD1. From germline, CDR1 is GTSNPN and CDR2 SVGIG (reference sequence). Trimming removed 2 bases from V and 5 bases from J; junction bases left unmatched: 3. The CDR3 runs 14 residues. The CDR3: CAWSRGTGDQPQHF. The CDR3 bases are TGTGCCTGGAGTAGGGGGACAGGGGATCAGCCCCAGCATTTT.

The rearrangement joins TRBV27 to TRBJ1-6; D call uncertain. The CDR3 covers 13 residues. Germline CDR1 MNHEY, CDR2 SMNVEV (reference sequence). V lost 4 bases and J lost 8, with 9 bases in between. The CDR3 loop is CASSSRFDSPLHF. The CDR3 coding sequence is TGTGCCAGCAGTTCACGGTTCGATTCACCCCTCCACTTT.

The chain recombines TRBV7-9 with TRBJ1-3; a possible D gene is TRBD1 (6 bases). CDR1 is SEHNR, CDR2 FQNEAQ, per germline (reference sequence). V lost 1 base and J lost 3, with 10 bases in between. This CDR3 spans 15 amino acids. Here the CDR3 reads CASSLGSGVGNTIYF. The DNA of the CDR3 is TGTGCCAGCAGCTTAGGGTCAGGGGTTGGAAACACCATATATTTT.

A single count supports this clone. The chain employs TRBV10-3 and TRBJ2-1; TRBD2 agrees at 9 bases. Germline V gene lookup returns CDR1 ENHRY and CDR2 SYGVKD. The CDR3 has 16 amino acids. Trimming cost V 5 bases and J 9 bases; bases outside gene matches: 14. CDR3 amino acids: CAISPALEREDGEQFF. In nucleotides, the CDR3 is TGTGCCATCAGTCCCGCCTTAGAGCGGGAGGACGGTGAGCAGTTCTTC.

The rearrangement links TRBV19 to TRBJ2-3; 7 nucleotides match TRBD1. Germline loops: CDR1 LNHDA, CDR2 SQIVND (reference sequence). The CDR3 spans 14 residues. J was trimmed by 4 bases and V by 3 bases; bases with no gene match: 4. In nucleotides, the CDR3 is TGTGCCAGTAGTATGGCAGGGGGTGCAGATACGCAGTATTTT. Translation gives CASSMAGGADTQYF.

V is TRBV5-1 and J is TRBJ1-4, with D possibly being TRBD1 (5 bases). V was clipped by 5 bases and J by 5 bases, with 13 bases between them. The CDR3 is made up of 14 amino acids. Germline V gene data show CDR1 as SGHRS and CDR2 as YFSETQ. The CDR3: CASRMTASNEKLFF. The CDR3 DNA follows: TGCGCCAGCAGGATGACAGCCTCAAATGAAAAACTGTTTTTT.

The chain links TRBV24-1 to TRBJ2-7; 9 nucleotides align to TRBD1. Germline CDR1 KGHDR, CDR2 SFDVKD. V shed 5 bases, J shed 8 bases, and the junction held 12 bases outside the gene matches. The CDR3 contains 15 residues. DNA for the CDR3: TGTGCCACCAGTGCTGAGCCCGGGACAGGGTATCAGCAGTACTTC. It yields the protein CATSAEPGTGYQQYF.

This clone was detected only once. The chain couples TRBV7-2 to TRBJ2-1; 12 positions match TRBD2. The CDR3 is 16 residues long. CDR1 is SGHTA and CDR2 is FQGNSA in the germline V gene. J gave up 10 bases and V 5 bases, and 12 bases lay outside the gene matches. The CDR3 reads CASSQRRLAGAIEQFF. The CDR3 DNA is TGTGCCAGCAGCCAGAGACGACTAGCGGGGGCTATAGAGCAGTTCTTC.

The chain uses TRBV5-1 and TRBJ2-1, with 9 bases lining up with TRBD2. V trimming: 0 bases; J trimming: 9 bases; junction bases outside the gene matches: 7. Looked up from germline, CDR1 is SGHRS and CDR2 is YFSETQ. The CDR3 has 15 residues. The CDR3, as DNA: TGCGCCAGCAGCTTGGAAGGCGGGAGGGCCACTGAGCAGTTCTTC. Its translation: CASSLEGGRATEQFF.